The sequence of this TCR beta chain was determined in a study of post-analysis software for immune sequencing data. This CDR3 spans 13 amino acids. Germline CDR1 SQVTM, CDR2 ANQGSEA. Trimming took off 1 base at V and 2 bases at J, with 7 bases between the two ends. Whole-study findings and limits: TRBV segments more frequent in patients than in controls numbered roughly five and included TRBV5-6, TRBV5-1 and TRBV20-1.

A remark on this clonotype: The antigen remains unidentified.

The library was made from cDNA and included unique molecular identifiers. TCRdb re-called the PCR reads with MiXCR, one entry per CDR3 protein. The repertoire holds hundreds of thousands of distinct CDR3 sequences, approximately 60% seen once, with 11% in the top ten. The clonotype originates from a girl aged 2-10 years with multiple sclerosis. The sample taken for sequencing was blood. The chain employs TRBV29-1 and TRBJ2-3, with unresolved D. In DNA form, the CDR3 reads TGCAGCGTTGAAGTCCCCCCCACAGATACGCAGTATTTT. Amino acid sequence: CSVEVPPTDTQYF.